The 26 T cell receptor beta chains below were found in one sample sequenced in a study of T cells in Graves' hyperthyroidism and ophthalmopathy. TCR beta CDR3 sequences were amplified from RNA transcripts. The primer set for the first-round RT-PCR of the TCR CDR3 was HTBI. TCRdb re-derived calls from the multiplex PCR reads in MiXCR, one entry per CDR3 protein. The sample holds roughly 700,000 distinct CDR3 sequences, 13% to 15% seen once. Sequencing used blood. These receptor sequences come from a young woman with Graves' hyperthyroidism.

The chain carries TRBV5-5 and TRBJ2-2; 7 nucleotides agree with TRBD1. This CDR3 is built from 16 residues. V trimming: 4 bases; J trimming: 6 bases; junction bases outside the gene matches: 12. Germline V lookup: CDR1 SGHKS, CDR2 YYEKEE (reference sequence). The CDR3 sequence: CASSTGDRVSAGELFF. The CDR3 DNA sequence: TGTGCCAGCAGCACAGGTGACAGGGTTAGCGCCGGGGAGCTGTTTTTT. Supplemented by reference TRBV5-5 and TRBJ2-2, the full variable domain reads DAGVTQSPTHLIKTRGQQVTLRCSPISGHKSVSWYQQVLGQGPQFIFQYYEKEERGRGNFPDRFSARQFPNYSSELNVNALLLGDSALYLCASSTGDRVSAGELFFGEGSRLTVL.

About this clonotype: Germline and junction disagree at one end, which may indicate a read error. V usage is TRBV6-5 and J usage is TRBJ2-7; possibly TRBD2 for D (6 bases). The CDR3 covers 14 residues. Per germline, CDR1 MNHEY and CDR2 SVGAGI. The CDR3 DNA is TGTGCCAGCGGTTACGTCGGGGGAGCCTACGAGCAGTACTTC. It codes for CASGYVGGAYEQYF.

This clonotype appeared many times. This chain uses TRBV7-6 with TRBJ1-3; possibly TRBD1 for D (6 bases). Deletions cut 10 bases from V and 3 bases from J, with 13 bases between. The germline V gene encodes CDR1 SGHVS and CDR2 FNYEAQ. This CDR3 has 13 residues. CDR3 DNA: TGTGCCATAGGGACACGCAATGGAAACACCATATATTTT. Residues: CAIGTRNGNTIYF.

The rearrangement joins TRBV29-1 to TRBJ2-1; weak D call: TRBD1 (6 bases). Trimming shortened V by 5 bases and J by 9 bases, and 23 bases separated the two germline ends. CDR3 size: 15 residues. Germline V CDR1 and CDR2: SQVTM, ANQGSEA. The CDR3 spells CSVYIGQPPRVEQFF. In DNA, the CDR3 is TGCAGCGTTTATATTGGACAGCCGCCACGGGTTGAGCAGTTCTTC.

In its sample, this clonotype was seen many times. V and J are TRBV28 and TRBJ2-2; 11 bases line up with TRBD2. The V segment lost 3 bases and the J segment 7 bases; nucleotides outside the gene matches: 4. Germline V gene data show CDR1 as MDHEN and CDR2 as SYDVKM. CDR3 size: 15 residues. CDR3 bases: TGTGCCAGCAGTTTGACTAGCGGGACAATCGGGGAGCTGTTTTTT. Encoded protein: CASSLTSGTIGELFF.

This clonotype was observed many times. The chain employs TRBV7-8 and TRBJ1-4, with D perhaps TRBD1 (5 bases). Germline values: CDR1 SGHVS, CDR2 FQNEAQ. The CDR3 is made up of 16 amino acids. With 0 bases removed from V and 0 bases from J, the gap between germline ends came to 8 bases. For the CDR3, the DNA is TGTGCCAGCAGCTTAGCCATCAGGGCAACTAATGAAAAACTGTTTTTT. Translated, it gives CASSLAIRATNEKLFF.

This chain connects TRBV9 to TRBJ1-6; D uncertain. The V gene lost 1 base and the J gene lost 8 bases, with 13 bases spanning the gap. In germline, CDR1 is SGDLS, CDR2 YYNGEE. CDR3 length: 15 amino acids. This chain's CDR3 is CASSVSGGADSPLHF. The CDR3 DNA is TGTGCCAGCAGCGTATCGGGCGGCGCTGATTCACCCCTCCACTTT.

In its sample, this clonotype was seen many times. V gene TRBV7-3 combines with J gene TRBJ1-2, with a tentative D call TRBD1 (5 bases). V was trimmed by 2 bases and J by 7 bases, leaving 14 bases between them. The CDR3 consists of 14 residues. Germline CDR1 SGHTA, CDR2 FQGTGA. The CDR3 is CASSLAPGNGGYTF. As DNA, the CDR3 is TGTGCCAGCAGCTTAGCGCCAGGGAATGGTGGCTACACCTTC.

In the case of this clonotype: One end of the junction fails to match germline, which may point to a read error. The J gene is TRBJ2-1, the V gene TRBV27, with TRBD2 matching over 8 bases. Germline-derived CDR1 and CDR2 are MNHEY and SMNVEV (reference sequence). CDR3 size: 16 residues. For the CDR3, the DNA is TGTGCCAGCAGTTTTTCGGCGGGAGGCTCCCACAATGAGCAGTTCTTC. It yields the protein CASSFSAGGSHNEQFF.

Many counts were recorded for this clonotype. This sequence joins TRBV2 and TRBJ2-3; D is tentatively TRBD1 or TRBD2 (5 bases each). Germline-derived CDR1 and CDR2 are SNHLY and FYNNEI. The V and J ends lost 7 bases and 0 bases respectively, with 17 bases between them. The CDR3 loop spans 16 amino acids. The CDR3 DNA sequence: TGTGCCAGCATCAACCTTTGGGGCGGGAGCACAGATACGCAGTATTTT. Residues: CASINLWGGSTDTQYF.

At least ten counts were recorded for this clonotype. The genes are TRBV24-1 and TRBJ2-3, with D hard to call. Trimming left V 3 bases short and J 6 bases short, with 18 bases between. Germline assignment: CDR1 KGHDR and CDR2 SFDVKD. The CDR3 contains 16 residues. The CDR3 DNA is TGTGCCACCAGTGATATTAGGACCCCGCCGGCCGATACGCAGTATTTT. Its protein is CATSDIRTPPADTQYF.

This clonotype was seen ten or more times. The CDR3 here is CSATRAGEQYF. As DNA, the CDR3 is TGCAGTGCTACCCGTGCGGGCGAGCAGTACTTC. The chain links TRBV20-1 to TRBJ2-7, with D possibly matching TRBD2 (5 bases). V was trimmed by 4 bases and J by 6 bases, leaving 10 bases between them. The CDR3 is made up of 11 amino acids. CDR1 is DFQATT, CDR2 SNEGSKA, per germline (reference sequence).

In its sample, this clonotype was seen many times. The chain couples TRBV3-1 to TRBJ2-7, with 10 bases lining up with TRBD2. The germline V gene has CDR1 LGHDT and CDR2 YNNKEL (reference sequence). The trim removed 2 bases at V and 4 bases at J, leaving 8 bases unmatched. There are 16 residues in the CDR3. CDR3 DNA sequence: TGTGCCAGCAGCCAATCCCGGACTAGCGGATTATACGAGCAGTACTTC. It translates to CASSQSRTSGLYEQYF.

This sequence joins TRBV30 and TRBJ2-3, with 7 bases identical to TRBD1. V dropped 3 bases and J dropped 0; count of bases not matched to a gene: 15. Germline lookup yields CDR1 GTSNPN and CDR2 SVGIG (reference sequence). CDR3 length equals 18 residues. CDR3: CAWRTGLTGGTSTDTQYF. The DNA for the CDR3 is TGTGCCTGGAGGACAGGGTTGACTGGCGGCACTAGCACAGATACGCAGTATTTT.

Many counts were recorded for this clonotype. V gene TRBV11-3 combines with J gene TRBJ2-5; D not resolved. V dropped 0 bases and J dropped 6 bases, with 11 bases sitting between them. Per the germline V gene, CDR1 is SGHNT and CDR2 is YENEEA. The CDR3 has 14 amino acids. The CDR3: CASSLDAGLKTQYF. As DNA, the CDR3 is TGTGCCAGCAGCTTAGATGCCGGGTTAAAGACCCAGTACTTC. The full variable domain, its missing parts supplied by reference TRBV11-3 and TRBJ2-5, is EAGVVQSPRYKIIEKKQPVAFWCNPISGHNTLYWYLQNLGQGPELLIRYENEEAVDDSQLPKDRFSAERLKGVDSTLKIQPAELGDSAVYLCASSLDAGLKTQYFGPGTRLLVL.

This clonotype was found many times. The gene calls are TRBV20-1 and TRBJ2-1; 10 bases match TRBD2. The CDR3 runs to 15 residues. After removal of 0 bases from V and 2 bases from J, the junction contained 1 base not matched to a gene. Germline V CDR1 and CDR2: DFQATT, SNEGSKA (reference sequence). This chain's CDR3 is CSARDSGRTYNEQFF. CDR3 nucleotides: TGCAGTGCTAGAGATAGCGGGAGGACCTACAATGAGCAGTTCTTC.

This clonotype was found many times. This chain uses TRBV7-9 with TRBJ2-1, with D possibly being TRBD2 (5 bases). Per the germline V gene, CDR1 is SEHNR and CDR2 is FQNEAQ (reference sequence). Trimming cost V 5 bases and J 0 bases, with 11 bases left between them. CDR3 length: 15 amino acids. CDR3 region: CASSVGLTSYNEQFF. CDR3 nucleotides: TGTGCCAGCAGCGTTGGACTTACCTCCTACAATGAGCAGTTCTTC.

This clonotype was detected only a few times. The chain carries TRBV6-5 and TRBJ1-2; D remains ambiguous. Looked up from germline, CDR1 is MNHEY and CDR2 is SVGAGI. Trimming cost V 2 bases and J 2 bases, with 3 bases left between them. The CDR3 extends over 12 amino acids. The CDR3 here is CASSYSNYGYTF. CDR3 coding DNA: TGTGCCAGCAGTTACAGCAACTATGGCTACACCTTC.

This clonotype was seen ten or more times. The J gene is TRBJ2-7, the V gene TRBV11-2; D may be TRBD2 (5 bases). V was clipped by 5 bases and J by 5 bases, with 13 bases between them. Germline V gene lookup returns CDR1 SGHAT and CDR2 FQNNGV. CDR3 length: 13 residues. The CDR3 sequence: CASSMTTADEQYF. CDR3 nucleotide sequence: TGTGCCAGCAGCATGACCACAGCGGACGAGCAGTACTTC.

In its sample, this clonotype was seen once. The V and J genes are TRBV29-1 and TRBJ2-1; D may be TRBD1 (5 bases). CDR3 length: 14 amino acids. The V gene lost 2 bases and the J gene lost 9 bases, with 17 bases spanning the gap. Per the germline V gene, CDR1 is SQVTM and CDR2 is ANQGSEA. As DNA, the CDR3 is TGCAGCGTTGAAATGCGTCGTTCTAGGGGTGAGCAGTTCTTC. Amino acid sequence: CSVEMRRSRGEQFF.

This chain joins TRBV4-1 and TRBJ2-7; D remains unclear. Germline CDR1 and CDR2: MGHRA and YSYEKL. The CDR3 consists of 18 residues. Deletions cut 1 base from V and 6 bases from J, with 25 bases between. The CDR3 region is CASSQVPLGRSRFGEQYF. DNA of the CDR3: TGCGCCAGCAGCCAAGTACCCCTCGGCAGGAGCAGGTTCGGCGAGCAGTACTTC.

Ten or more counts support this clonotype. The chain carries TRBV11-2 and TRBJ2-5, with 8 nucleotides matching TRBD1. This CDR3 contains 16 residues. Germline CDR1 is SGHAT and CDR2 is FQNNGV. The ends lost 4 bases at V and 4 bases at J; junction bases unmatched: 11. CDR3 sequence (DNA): TGTGCCAGCAGCTCCCAGGACAGGGCCAGGGGAGAGACCCAGTACTTC. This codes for CASSSQDRARGETQYF. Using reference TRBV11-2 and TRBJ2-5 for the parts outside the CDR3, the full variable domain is EAGVAQSPRYKIIEKRQSVAFWCNPISGHATLYWYQQILGQGPKLLIQFQNNGVVDDSQLPKDRFSAERLKGVDSTLKIQPAKLEDSAVYLCASSSQDRARGETQYFGPGTRLLVL.

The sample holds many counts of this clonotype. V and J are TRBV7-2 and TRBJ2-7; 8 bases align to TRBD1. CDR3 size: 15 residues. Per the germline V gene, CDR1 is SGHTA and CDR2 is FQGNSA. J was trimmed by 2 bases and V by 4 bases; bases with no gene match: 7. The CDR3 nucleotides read TGTGCCAGCAGCTGGGGCGGGGACAGGCCCTACGAGCAGTACTTC. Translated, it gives CASSWGGDRPYEQYF.

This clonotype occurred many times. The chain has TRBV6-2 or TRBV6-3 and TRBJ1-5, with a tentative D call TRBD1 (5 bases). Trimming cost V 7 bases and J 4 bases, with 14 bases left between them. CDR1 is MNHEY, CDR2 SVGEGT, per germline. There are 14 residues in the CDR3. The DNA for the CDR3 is TGTGCCAGCACCACAGGCAGACATAATCAGCCCCAGCATTTT. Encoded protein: CASTTGRHNQPQHF.

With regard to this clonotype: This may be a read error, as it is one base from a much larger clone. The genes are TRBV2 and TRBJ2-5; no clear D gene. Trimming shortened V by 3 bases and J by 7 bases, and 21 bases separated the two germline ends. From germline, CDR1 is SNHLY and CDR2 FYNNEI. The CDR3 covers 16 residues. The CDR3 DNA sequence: TGTGCCAGCAGTGAGCAGGCTCACAGACTCCTAGGGACCCAGTACTTC. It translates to CASSEQAHRLLGTQYF.

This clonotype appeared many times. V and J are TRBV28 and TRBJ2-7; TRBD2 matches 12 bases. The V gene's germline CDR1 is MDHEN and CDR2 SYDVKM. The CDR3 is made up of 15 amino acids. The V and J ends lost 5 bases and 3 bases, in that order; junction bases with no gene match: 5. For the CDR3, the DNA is TGTGCCAGCAGTCGCTCGACTAGCGGGAGCTACGAGCAGTACTTC. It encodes CASSRSTSGSYEQYF.